This TCR beta chain was sequenced in a study of Ad26.COV2.S vaccination and SARS-CoV-2 variants. Overall study context: Donor got 5x10^10 or 1x10^11 viral particles of Ad26.COV2.S. Points from the study as a whole: After vaccination, substantial breadth of spike-specific CD8+ and CD4+ responses was reported.

As to treatment: roughly 20 received Ad26.COV2.S at low or high dose, single or two shots; a few received placebo; per-sample allocation not given. Sample collection was performed on day 63 after the first vaccine or placebo injection. In Boston, the donor was an adult between 18-55 years of age. Only in-frame clones appear in the TCRdb table, and some are missing; sequencing was by immunoSEQ multiplex PCR. The table shows some 390,000 clones, with more than 85% occurring only once. Remarks on this clone: What it recognizes is unknown.

The receptor was derived from a person between 18 and 59 years old who received the Ad26.COV2.S COVID-19 vaccine or a placebo. The starting material was peripheral blood, obtained in a trial of Ad26.COV2.S vaccine versus placebo.

The CDR3 protein is CASSQEGIAGYTF. In DNA, the CDR3 is TGCGCCAGCAGCCAAGAAGGGATCGCTGGCTACACCTTC. The genes are TRBV4-3 and TRBJ1-2, with D unresolved. The CDR3 totals 13 residues. Germline CDR1 and CDR2: LGHNA and YSLEER. Trimming pared 0 bases from V and 7 bases from J, leaving 9 bases between.